Following are 28 T cell receptor beta chains from one sample sequenced in a study of cytomegalovirus exposure and HLA in healthy donors. The PCR used 60 Vbeta and 13 Jbeta primers. Here immunoSEQ multiplex PCR was the method, and the copy in TCRdb shows in-frame clones only, minus some. The sample has around 170,000 clones, approximately 88% seen once. The sequenced material came from PBMCs. These receptors were taken from a woman aged 50 to 60 in good health and CMV-seropositive.

The chain links TRBV5-4 to TRBJ2-1; perhaps TRBD2 as D (5 bases). The CDR3 is made up of 15 amino acids. Germline assignment: CDR1 SGHNT and CDR2 YYREEE (reference sequence). Trimming stripped 4 bases from V and 7 bases from J, with 18 bases between. CDR3 amino acids: CASSPPPGSLNEQFF. CDR3 DNA sequence: TGTGCCAGCAGCCCCCCCCCGGGGTCGTTAAATGAGCAGTTCTTC.

The chain employs TRBV11-1 and TRBJ1-1, with unresolved D. From germline, CDR1 is SGHAT and CDR2 FQDESV (reference sequence). V was clipped by 6 bases and J by 4 bases, with 15 bases between them. This CDR3 spans 14 amino acids. The DNA of the CDR3 is TGTGCCAGCAGTTTACCGGGGAGCGGCACTGAAGCTTTCTTT. This gives the protein CASSLPGSGTEAFF.

The chain recombines TRBV7-8 with TRBJ1-3, with unresolved D. The V and J ends lost 2 bases and 0 bases respectively, with 11 bases between them. This CDR3 is built from 16 residues. Per germline, CDR1 SGHVS and CDR2 FQNEAQ. The CDR3: CASSLRASSSGNTIYF. CDR3 bases: TGTGCCAGCAGCTTACGTGCATCGAGCTCTGGAAACACCATATATTTT.

This clone was detected only a few times. This chain connects TRBV11-2 to TRBJ2-7; 9 nucleotides match TRBD1. Germline V gene sequence: CDR1 SGHAT, CDR2 FQNNGV. CDR3 length equals 15 residues. Losses at the gene ends were 5 bases for V and 3 bases for J; bases not matched to a gene: 8. CDR3: CASSPGTGNHYEQYF. In DNA form, the CDR3 reads TGTGCCAGCAGCCCCGGGACAGGGAATCACTACGAGCAGTACTTC.

This rearrangement joins TRBV5-6 to TRBJ1-1, with TRBD1 matching over 8 bases. This CDR3 has 13 residues. V was pared by 4 bases and J by 8 bases, with 7 bases of the junction left unmatched. Germline V lookup: CDR1 SGHDT, CDR2 YYEEEE. The CDR3: CASSIRDRQEAFF. CDR3 bases: TGTGCCAGCAGCATCCGGGACAGGCAAGAAGCTTTCTTT.

This clone was seen a handful of times. The sample has other DNA sequences that encode this CDR3 too. The chain is built from TRBV5-1 and TRBJ2-3; possible D gene TRBD2, 6 bases. V dropped 4 bases and J dropped 3 bases, with 9 bases sitting between them. CDR3 length: 13 amino acids. Germline lookup yields CDR1 SGHRS and CDR2 YFSETQ. CDR3 region: CASSPGGTDTQYF. As DNA, the CDR3 is TGCGCCAGCAGCCCTGGAGGGACAGATACGCAGTATTTT.

The rearrangement links TRBV4-2 to TRBJ1-1; TRBD1 is a possible D gene (6 bases). Trimming shortened V by 4 bases and J by 4 bases, and 16 bases separated the two germline ends. Germline V gives CDR1 LGHNA, CDR2 YNFKEQ. The CDR3 contains 15 residues. This CDR3 reads CASSPGQTLVTEAFF. In DNA form, the CDR3 reads TGTGCCAGCAGCCCTGGACAGACCCTCGTCACTGAAGCTTTCTTT.

Regarding this clone: The conserved final phenylalanine or tryptophan is absent from the CDR3, which likely points to a read error. No DNA is shown, since the ends of the CDR3 on it are uncertain; the CDR3 is the one TCRdb lists. The rearrangement links TRBV7-9 to TRBJ1-1. The CDR3 comprises 10 residues, both ends counted. Per germline, CDR1 SEHNR and CDR2 FQNEAQ (reference sequence). The CDR3 is CASSCELYLV.

This clone was seen a single time. The chain is built from TRBV30 and TRBJ2-7, with 10 bases matching TRBD1. CDR1 is GTSNPN, CDR2 SVGIG, per germline (reference sequence). The J segment lost 1 base and the V segment lost 5 bases, leaving 2 bases of the junction unmatched. The CDR3 has 13 amino acids. This chain's CDR3 is CAWGQGVSYEQYF. CDR3 bases: TGTGCCTGGGGACAGGGGGTTTCCTACGAGCAGTACTTC.

The CDR3 sequence: CASSSKRGQSVDTQYF. The CDR3 DNA reads TGTGCCAGCAGCTCCAAGCGGGGCCAGAGTGTAGATACGCAGTATTTT. This chain joins TRBV5-4 and TRBJ2-3; 7 bases fit TRBD2. Germline lookup yields CDR1 SGHNT and CDR2 YYREEE (reference sequence). CDR3 length: 16 amino acids. V was pared by 3 bases and J by 5 bases, with 12 bases of the junction left unmatched.

Turning to this clone: At one end, the junction sequence differs from germline, possibly due to a read error. This sequence joins TRBV7-9 and TRBJ2-7, with TRBD2 identical over 10 bases. Per the germline V gene, CDR1 is SEHNR and CDR2 is FQNEAQ (reference sequence). This CDR3 spans 16 amino acids. The CDR3 DNA follows: TGTTCCAGCAGCTCTTCCTCCGGGACTAGCGCCTACGAGCAGTACTTC. Its protein product is CSSSSSSGTSAYEQYF.

This clone has only one observation. The V call is TRBV2, the J call TRBJ2-3, with 8 bases identical to TRBD2. The J segment lost 1 base and the V segment lost 6 bases, leaving 6 bases of the junction unmatched. There are 15 residues in the CDR3. CDR1 and CDR2 from the germline V gene are SNHLY and FYNNEI. CDR3 sequence: CASRPNSGGTDTQYF. CDR3 bases: TGTGCCAGCAGACCTAATAGCGGGGGCACAGATACGCAGTATTTT.

The chain uses TRBV9 and TRBJ1-4; D not certain. Trimming shortened V by 4 bases and J by 7 bases, and 8 bases separated the two germline ends. The CDR3 runs 12 residues. Germline V gene data show CDR1 as SGDLS and CDR2 as YYNGEE. Written as DNA, the CDR3 is TGTGCCAGCAGCTTCAGTGGTGAAAAACTGTTTTTT. It is translated as CASSFSGEKLFF. Together with reference TRBV9 and TRBJ1-4, the CDR3 gives the full variable domain: DSGVTQTPKHLITATGQRVTLRCSPRSGDLSVYWYQQSLDQGLQFLIQYYNGEERAKGNILERFSAQQFPDLHSELNLSSLELGDSALYFCASSFSGEKLFFGSGTQLSVL.

The CDR3 nucleotides read TGTGCCAGCAGTAGTTGGGCCACAGATACGCAGTATTTT. This encodes CASSSWATDTQYF. This rearrangement joins TRBV9 to TRBJ2-3; D remains ambiguous. This CDR3 is 13 amino acids long. Trimming cost V 5 bases and J 2 bases, with 9 bases left between them. Germline values: CDR1 SGDLS, CDR2 YYNGEE. Complete variable domain (other parts from reference TRBV9 and TRBJ2-3): DSGVTQTPKHLITATGQRVTLRCSPRSGDLSVYWYQQSLDQGLQFLIQYYNGEERAKGNILERFSAQQFPDLHSELNLSSLELGDSALYFCASSSWATDTQYFGPGTRLTVL.

This chain connects TRBV5-5 to TRBJ2-7; 7 nucleotides match TRBD2. The CDR3 totals 15 residues. The trim removed 2 bases at V and 6 bases at J, leaving 11 bases unmatched. Germline values: CDR1 SGHKS, CDR2 YYEKEE (reference sequence). CDR3 bases: TGTGCCAGCAGCTTAGGGCGGGGGACCCCTTTCGAGCAGTACTTC. Its translation is CASSLGRGTPFEQYF. Complete variable domain (other parts from reference TRBV5-5 and TRBJ2-7): DAGVTQSPTHLIKTRGQQVTLRCSPISGHKSVSWYQQVLGQGPQFIFQYYEKEERGRGNFPDRFSARQFPNYSSELNVNALLLGDSALYLCASSLGRGTPFEQYFGPGTRLTVT.

The rearrangement uses TRBV6-4 and TRBJ2-3; D may be TRBD2 (5 bases). This CDR3 has 15 amino acids. The V and J ends lost 5 bases and 3 bases respectively, with 15 bases between them. CDR1 and CDR2 (germline): MRHNA, SNTAGT. CDR3: CASSPGARGTDTQYF. The CDR3 nucleotides are TGTGCCAGCAGTCCGGGCGCTCGGGGTACAGATACGCAGTATTTT.

The V gene is TRBV6-5, the J gene TRBJ1-2, with TRBD1 matching over 7 bases. The CDR3 is 13 amino acids. Germline V lookup: CDR1 MNHEY, CDR2 SVGAGI. The V gene end was trimmed by 2 bases and the J gene end by 8 bases; junction bases not matched to a gene: 5. This chain's CDR3 is CASSYPQGWGYTF. The DNA for the CDR3 is TGTGCCAGCAGTTACCCACAGGGGTGGGGCTACACCTTC.

There are a few counts of this clone. The V gene is TRBV6-1, the J gene TRBJ1-6; no clear D gene. The ends were cut back, 6 bases at V and 0 bases at J, with 9 bases in the middle. Germline assignment: CDR1 MNHNS and CDR2 SASEGT. This CDR3 has 15 residues. CDR3 DNA sequence: TGTGCCAGCAGAGACATGAGCTCCTATAATTCACCCCTCCACTTT. This translates into CASRDMSSYNSPLHF.

The chain combines TRBV2 with TRBJ2-3; 8 nucleotides match TRBD1. J was trimmed by 7 bases and V by 4 bases; bases with no gene match: 13. CDR1 and CDR2 from the germline V gene are SNHLY and FYNNEI. CDR3 size: 16 residues. CDR3 sequence: CASSGGQGAHGYTQYF. As DNA, the CDR3 is TGTGCCAGCAGTGGCGGACAGGGAGCTCACGGGTATACGCAGTATTTT.

The rearrangement uses TRBV9 and TRBJ1-4, with D perhaps TRBD1 (5 bases). Germline V CDR1 and CDR2: SGDLS, YYNGEE. The V end was cut by 0 bases, the J end by 6 bases, with 12 bases between. The CDR3 contains 15 residues. CDR3 in DNA: TGTGCCAGCAGCGTAGCCGGCAGGGAGGATGAAAAACTGTTTTTT. Protein sequence: CASSVAGREDEKLFF.

This clone was detected once. The chain couples TRBV18 to TRBJ2-5; 11 bases agree with TRBD1. The CDR3 contains 17 residues. In germline, CDR1 is KGHSH, CDR2 LQKENI. V lost 4 bases, J lost 4 bases, and 11 bases stayed unmatched. In DNA, the CDR3 is TGTGCCAGCTCACTCGACCTCTCCGGGACAGGGGGAGAGACCCAGTACTTC. Protein sequence: CASSLDLSGTGGETQYF.

V is TRBV18 and J is TRBJ1-2; 7 bases are a match to TRBD1. There are 12 residues in the CDR3. Looked up from germline, CDR1 is KGHSH and CDR2 is LQKENI. Trimming cost V 6 bases and J 8 bases; bases outside gene matches: 6. The CDR3 loop reads CASSQDRRGYTF. The CDR3 DNA sequence: TGTGCCAGCTCCCAGGACAGGCGCGGCTACACCTTC.

This chain uses TRBV11-2 with TRBJ2-7, with D possibly matching TRBD1 (6 bases). The CDR3 has 13 amino acids. CDR1 and CDR2 from the germline V gene are SGHAT and FQNNGV. Deletions cut 3 bases from V and 2 bases from J, with 8 bases between. CDR3 sequence: CASSFDRTYEQYF. Written as DNA, the CDR3 is TGTGCCAGCAGCTTTGACAGGACCTACGAGCAGTACTTC.

The chain is built from TRBV19 and TRBJ1-1; D unclear. Trimming pared 1 base from V and 2 bases from J, leaving 11 bases between. Germline V gives CDR1 LNHDA, CDR2 SQIVND (reference sequence). This CDR3 comprises 15 residues. The CDR3 protein is CASSIAGGLNTEAFF. CDR3 DNA sequence: TGTGCCAGTAGTATAGCCGGAGGCCTAAACACTGAAGCTTTCTTT.

This chain joins TRBV7-3 and TRBJ2-1, with 9 bases that match TRBD2. J gave up 3 bases and V 4 bases, and 4 bases lay outside the gene matches. Looked up from germline, CDR1 is SGHTA and CDR2 is FQGTGA. This CDR3 has 15 residues. The CDR3 DNA reads as TGTGCCAGCAGCTCCGCTAGCGGGGTCTACAATGAGCAGTTCTTC. Translating it yields CASSSASGVYNEQFF.

This clone was found a few times. The CDR3 nucleotides are TGTGCCAGTAGCCTGGGACTCATCAATGAGCAGTTCTTC. The encoded protein is CASSLGLINEQFF. This sequence joins TRBV19 and TRBJ2-1, with a possible D match to TRBD2 (6 bases). Trimming stripped 6 bases from V and 6 bases from J, with 12 bases between. Looked up from germline, CDR1 is LNHDA and CDR2 is SQIVND (reference sequence). The CDR3 spans 13 residues.

The chain's CDR3 is CASSLVGASGGETQYF. CDR3 DNA: TGTGCCAGCAGCTTGGTTGGGGCTAGCGGGGGAGAGACCCAGTACTTC. The genes are TRBV5-4 and TRBJ2-5; 10 bases are a match to TRBD2. Per germline, CDR1 SGHNT and CDR2 YYREEE (reference sequence). The CDR3 runs 16 residues. The junction had 6 bases not matched to a gene; V was cut back by 0 bases and J by 4 bases. The complete variable domain, with remaining parts taken from reference TRBV5-4 and TRBJ2-5, reads ETGVTQSPTHLIKTRGQQVTLRCSSQSGHNTVSWYQQALGQGPQFIFQYYREEENGRGNFPPRFSGLQFPNYSSELNVNALELDDSALYLCASSLVGASGGETQYFGPGTRLLVL.

The chain links TRBV6-5 to TRBJ2-2; TRBD1 agrees at 9 bases. Germline values: CDR1 MNHEY, CDR2 SVGAGI. J was trimmed by 1 base and V by 6 bases; bases with no gene match: 0. CDR3 length equals 14 residues. DNA of the CDR3: TGTGCCAGCAGGGGACAGGGGAACACCGGGGAGCTGTTTTTT. Translation: CASRGQGNTGELFF.